The entry that follows covers one T cell receptor (beta chain) sequence. Its specific antigen is unknown. No base quality information exists; no much larger clone differs at one position. The data belong to a study of blood T cell repertoires in COVID-19 (dated by TCRdb to 2018 to 2020). About the study as a whole: Samples from collaborators originated in the United States, Italy and Spain and spanned both the acute and convalescent phases of COVID-19. The prospective study material was composed of cDNA or gDNA derived from T cells, B-cell-depleted T cells, or PBMCs. Subjects who had been exposed to COVID-19, were actively infected with it, or had recovered from it provided the deeply sampled blood TCRbeta repertoires that made up the dataset. The repertoires were released in a freely available public database intended as a resource for research on the immune response to SARS-CoV-2. Samples were obtained from the ongoing ImmuneRACE study (first 160 participants) and from roughly 1,300 subjects provided by 6 global collaborators. Nearly every sample came with metadata listing a de-identified subject ID, COVID-19 status, age in years and sex. Where HLA class I and class II types were available, the types were taken from metadata supplied by the sample provider, not from assay-based typing.

TCRbeta CDR3 regions were amplified from genomic DNA using the immunoSEQ Assay, a bias-controlled multiplex PCR. In the source study's methods: Within the assay, amplification of reference gene primers was used to estimate how many nucleated cells each sample contained. To quantify the absolute abundance of each unique TCRbeta CDR3 rearrangement, sequence reads were collapsed and filtered. Productive Simpson clonality was computed per sample as the square root of Simpson's diversity index over productive rearrangements. TCRdb took over this immuneACCESS table, retaining in-frame rearrangements with V and J assigned. Such tables are incomplete; in checked studies, under half of the missing clones stem from an unresolved V gene, and the remainder is unexplained. That table furnishes V, J and clone size, whereas the DNA furnished D and trimming. The sample table shows around 250,000 clones, and just under 90% are seen once. The leading ten clones occupy roughly 0.95% of the sample.

The junction shows trimming of 2 bases on V and 11 bases on J, plus 10 bases between the germline ends. Counted from cysteine to phenylalanine, this CDR3 has 11 amino acids. The sequence is cut down to CDR3 DNA, 33 bases in frame from base 1. Taken from the germline V gene, the CDR1 and CDR2 loops are SGHDT and YYEEEE. Study-level results and caveats: The quantity of clinical and demographic metadata differed by source and by participant and was supplied without curation.

Participants in the prospective study were aged 18 to 89 years, lived in under 30 United States geographic areas, and enrolled through a virtual design. In the prospective study, participants were assigned to cohorts based on the clinical history participants reported in a screening survey and a study questionnaire. Exposed participants were defined as having been in contact with someone with a PCR-confirmed or clinician-diagnosed COVID-19 case within 2 weeks of study entry. Each participant in the prospective study had whole blood, serum and a nasopharyngeal or oropharyngeal swab collected by mobile phlebotomists. Additional blood draws and questionnaires over an approximately two-month period could optionally be provided by prospective study participants. Before DNA extraction, prospective study blood samples were shipped either frozen or at room temperature.

The V and J genes are TRBV5-6 and TRBJ1-1, with the D gene call left open. The receptor was derived from a man over 45 who had been exposed to COVID-19. The sequenced material came from PBMCs or T cells enriched from blood (not recorded which). The nucleotides are TGTGCCAGCAGCTTTGGAGGTTTGGCTTTCTTT. Its protein is CASSFGGLAFF.